This T cell receptor beta chain comes out of a study of T cells after yellow fever vaccination. Only a few counts were recorded for this clonotype. The antigen remains undetermined. V was shortened by 4 bases and J by 5 bases, with 15 bases between the two germline ends. This CDR3 is 15 amino acids long. Germline V gene sequence: CDR1 SGDLS, CDR2 YYNGEE. Study-level points and caveats: A weaker but faster secondary response was observed, peaking on day 5 versus 15. Post-booster samples contained most primary-vaccination clones (about 96% CD4, approximately 88% CD8).

TCRdb used MiXCR to reprocess the 5' RACE reads, holding one entry per CDR3 protein. The data hold around 610,000 distinct CDR3 sequences, with approximately 13% observed a single time. J is TRBJ2-2 and V is TRBV9, with D possibly matching TRBD2 (5 bases). This TCR came from a man aged 25 to 40 who received the YFV17D yellow fever vaccine. The material was PBMCs, obtained on the day of the yellow fever booster vaccination. The CDR3 reads CASSPPGSSTGELFF. CDR3 sequence (DNA): TGTGCCAGCAGCCCTCCGGGATCCTCTACCGGGGAGCTGTTTTTT.